Following are 23 T cell receptor beta chains from one sample sequenced in a study of T cell responses to AZD1222 COVID-19 vaccine. Data came from immunoSEQ multiplex PCR; TCRdb stores just in-frame clones and leaves some out. The repertoire includes 150,000 to 160,000 clones, 85% to 90% of them detected once, and approximately 9.1% sits in the top ten. The sample consisted of peripheral blood, taken 28 days after the second AZD1222 dose. These receptors all come from an adult who received the AZD1222 COVID-19 vaccine.

CDR3 sequence reads: CASSYPRGGTNEKLFF. Written as DNA, the CDR3 is TGTGCCAGCAGTTATCCAAGGGGGGGGACTAATGAAAAACTGTTTTTT. V gene TRBV6-6 combines with J gene TRBJ1-4, with D maybe TRBD1 (6 bases). V was pared by 3 bases and J by 2 bases, with 13 bases between. The CDR3 runs to 16 residues. Germline V gives CDR1 MNHNY, CDR2 SVGAGI (reference sequence).

This clone was recorded many times. The CDR3 nucleotides are TGTGCCAGTAGTATCTGGGGGCTGGACACTGAAGCTTTCTTT. Translation gives CASSIWGLDTEAFF. The chain links TRBV19 to TRBJ1-1, with D possibly being TRBD1 (6 bases). Germline V gene lookup returns CDR1 LNHDA and CDR2 SQIVND (reference sequence). V dropped 3 bases and J dropped 3 bases, with 11 bases sitting between them. The CDR3 covers 14 residues. Using reference TRBV19 and TRBJ1-1 for the parts outside the CDR3, the full variable domain is DGGITQSPKYLFRKEGQNVTLSCEQNLNHDAMYWYRQDPGQGLRLIYYSQIVNDFQKGDIAEGYSVSREKKESFPLTVTSAQKNPTAFYLCASSIWGLDTEAFFGQGTRLTVV.

V gene TRBV6-5 combines with J gene TRBJ2-6, with a weak D call TRBD2 (5 bases). The V end lost 4 bases, the J end lost 0 bases, and 10 bases lay between the germline ends. CDR1 MNHEY and CDR2 SVGAGI come from the germline V gene. This CDR3 comprises 16 residues. The CDR3 reads CASSSLGSSGANVLTF. Here the CDR3 DNA reads TGTGCCAGCAGTTCCCTGGGGAGCTCTGGGGCCAACGTCCTGACTTTC.

V and J are TRBV7-2 and TRBJ2-1, with D perhaps TRBD1 (5 bases). Germline values: CDR1 SGHTA, CDR2 FQGNSA. CDR3 size: 15 residues. The V end lost 4 bases, the J end lost 4 bases, and 14 bases lay between the germline ends. CDR3 DNA sequence: TGTGCCAGCAGCTCCCCCAGGACACAATACAATGAGCAGTTCTTC. Its protein product is CASSSPRTQYNEQFF. Supplemented by reference TRBV7-2 and TRBJ2-1, the full variable domain reads GAGVSQSPSNKVTEKGKDVELRCDPISGHTALYWYRQSLGQGLEFLIYFQGNSAPDKSGLPSDRFSAERTGGSVSTLTIQRTQQEDSAVYLCASSSPRTQYNEQFFGPGTRLTVL.

The chain has TRBV5-1 and TRBJ2-2; 7 bases match TRBD1. V lost 4 bases to trimming and J lost 3 bases; unmatched junction nucleotides: 6. CDR3 size: 15 residues. Per the germline V gene, CDR1 is SGHRS and CDR2 is YFSETQ. CDR3 DNA sequence: TGCGCCAGCAGCCTCCGGACAGGATACACCGGGGAGCTGTTTTTT. Its translation is CASSLRTGYTGELFF. Using reference TRBV5-1 and TRBJ2-2 for the parts outside the CDR3, the full variable domain is KAGVTQTPRYLIKTRGQQVTLSCSPISGHRSVSWYQQTPGQGLQFLFEYFSETQRNKGNFPGRFSGRQFSNSRSEMNVSTLELGDSALYLCASSLRTGYTGELFFGEGSRLTVL.

The genes are TRBV5-1 and TRBJ1-4; TRBD1 might be the D (5 bases). CDR3 size: 20 residues. With 0 bases removed from V and 7 bases from J, the gap between germline ends came to 28 bases. Germline CDR1 and CDR2: SGHRS and YFSETQ. The CDR3 loop is CASSLGKTLDSGLMSEKLFF. In DNA form, the CDR3 reads TGCGCCAGCAGCTTGGGGAAAACGTTAGACTCGGGGCTAATGAGTGAAAAACTGTTTTTT.

Notes on this clone: The junction departs from the called germline gene at one end, perhaps through a read error. The rearrangement uses TRBV7-7 and TRBJ2-5; a weak D match, TRBD2 (6 bases). The CDR3 loop spans 14 amino acids. Germline assignment: CDR1 SSHAT and CDR2 FNYEAQ (reference sequence). This CDR3 is CASSLTGSGETQYF. The CDR3 bases are TGTGCTAGCAGCTTAACCGGGAGCGGGGAGACCCAGTACTTC.

The rearrangement links TRBV28 to TRBJ2-2, with D tentatively TRBD1 (6 bases). This CDR3 has 17 residues. Trimming removed 6 bases at V and 2 bases at J, with 19 bases between. Germline loops: CDR1 MDHEN, CDR2 SYDVKM. The CDR3 loop is CASSSTSRGGNTGELFF. In DNA, the CDR3 is TGTGCCAGCAGCTCCACTAGTAGAGGGGGAAACACCGGGGAGCTGTTTTTT.

The CDR3 sequence is CSASYETQYF. The CDR3 DNA is TGCAGTGCTAGCTATGAGACCCAGTACTTC. The chain employs TRBV20-1 and TRBJ2-5; no definite D call. Germline CDR1 reads DFQATT; CDR2 reads SNEGSKA (reference sequence). The CDR3 has 10 residues. V lost 3 bases and J 5 bases, leaving 4 bases between the germline ends.

The chain links TRBV19 to TRBJ1-1; perhaps TRBD1 as D (6 bases). This CDR3 is built from 15 residues. From germline, CDR1 is LNHDA and CDR2 SQIVND (reference sequence). V lost 3 bases, J lost 0 bases, and 11 bases lay in between. The CDR3 coding sequence is TGTGCCAGTAGTATCGAGGGGGACCTGAACACTGAAGCTTTCTTT. This encodes CASSIEGDLNTEAFF.

The genes are TRBV9 and TRBJ2-1, with 9 bases lining up with TRBD1. V dropped 0 bases and J dropped 4; count of bases not matched to a gene: 2. The CDR3 consists of 15 residues. Germline CDR1 reads SGDLS; CDR2 reads YYNGEE. Written as DNA, the CDR3 is TGTGCCAGCAGCGTAGGGACAGGGGATTACAATGAGCAGTTCTTC. Translating it yields CASSVGTGDYNEQFF.

The CDR3: CASSTGTSGRSYEQYF. The CDR3 coding sequence is TGTGCCAGCAGCACCGGGACTAGCGGGAGAAGCTACGAGCAGTACTTC. V gene TRBV7-2 combines with J gene TRBJ2-7; 14 bases map to TRBD2. CDR3 length: 16 amino acids. The J segment lost 3 bases and the V segment lost 5 bases, leaving 6 bases of the junction unmatched. CDR1 and CDR2 (germline): SGHTA, FQGNSA.

The rearrangement joins TRBV7-3 to TRBJ2-2; D is unresolved. Deletions cut 5 bases from V and 7 bases from J, with 14 bases between. Germline CDR1 SGHTA, CDR2 FQGTGA. This CDR3 has 14 amino acids. Written as DNA, the CDR3 is TGTGCCAGCAGCCCCGACATGGGGAACGGGGAGCTGTTTTTT. This encodes CASSPDMGNGELFF.

CDR3 loop: CASSEHYEQYF. CDR3 DNA: TGCGCCAGCAGCGAACACTACGAGCAGTACTTC. This chain uses TRBV5-1 with TRBJ2-7; D is unclear. V was shortened by 4 bases and J by 3 bases, with 5 bases between the two germline ends. The length of the CDR3 is 11 residues. CDR1 and CDR2 from the germline V gene are SGHRS and YFSETQ. Filled out from reference TRBV5-1 and TRBJ2-7, the complete variable domain reads KAGVTQTPRYLIKTRGQQVTLSCSPISGHRSVSWYQQTPGQGLQFLFEYFSETQRNKGNFPGRFSGRQFSNSRSEMNVSTLELGDSALYLCASSEHYEQYFGPGTRLTVT.

This clone was detected only a few times. The chain carries TRBV7-6 and TRBJ2-7, with TRBD2 matching over 7 bases. Per the germline V gene, CDR1 is SGHVS and CDR2 is FNYEAQ. The V and J ends lost 7 bases and 0 bases, in that order; junction bases with no gene match: 9. CDR3 size: 15 residues. The CDR3: CASTQTSLASYEQYF. The CDR3 DNA follows: TGTGCCAGCACCCAGACTAGCCTGGCCTCCTACGAGCAGTACTTC. The full variable domain, rest sourced from reference TRBV7-6 and TRBJ2-7, is GAGVSQSPRYKVTKRGQDVALRCDPISGHVSLYWYRQALGQGPEFLTYFNYEAQQDKSGLPNDRFSAERPEGSISTLTIQRTEQRDSAMYRCASTQTSLASYEQYFGPGTRLTVT.

The gene calls are TRBV7-2 and TRBJ1-3; maybe TRBD1 (6 bases). The CDR3 totals 15 residues. The germline V gene encodes CDR1 SGHTA and CDR2 FQGNSA. Between the trimmed V and J ends, which lost 3 bases and 4 bases, there was a span of 13 bases. The CDR3 region is CASSFRGQKGNTIYF. In DNA form, the CDR3 reads TGTGCCAGCAGCTTCCGGGGGCAGAAAGGAAACACCATATATTTT.

The rearrangement links TRBV28 to TRBJ1-4, with TRBD1 matching over 7 bases. Germline trimming cut 10 bases from V and 4 bases from J; bases unmatched to any gene: 3. Germline CDR1 and CDR2: MDHEN and SYDVKM. The CDR3 loop spans 12 amino acids. CDR3 in amino acids: CATRQGNEKLFF. CDR3 DNA sequence: TGTGCCACCAGACAGGGTAATGAAAAACTGTTTTTT.

The rearrangement joins TRBV5-4 to TRBJ2-7, with 9 nucleotides matching TRBD1. Losses at the gene ends were 4 bases for V and 6 bases for J; bases not matched to a gene: 11. The germline V gene encodes CDR1 SGHNT and CDR2 YYREEE (reference sequence). The CDR3 covers 15 residues. CDR3 in amino acids: CASSPWDRALGEQYF. The DNA for the CDR3 is TGTGCCAGCAGCCCTTGGGACAGGGCCTTAGGCGAGCAGTACTTC. Full variable domain (rest looked up from reference TRBV5-4 and TRBJ2-7): ETGVTQSPTHLIKTRGQQVTLRCSSQSGHNTVSWYQQALGQGPQFIFQYYREEENGRGNFPPRFSGLQFPNYSSELNVNALELDDSALYLCASSPWDRALGEQYFGPGTRLTVT.

The chain couples TRBV29-1 to TRBJ1-1; D perhaps matches TRBD1 (5 bases). Germline V lookup: CDR1 SQVTM, CDR2 ANQGSEA. The CDR3 has 11 amino acids. CDR3 protein: CGASRNTEAFF. The CDR3 region has the DNA TGCGGGGCCTCCCGGAACACTGAAGCTTTCTTT.

The J gene is TRBJ1-3, the V gene TRBV19; D uncertain. Per germline, CDR1 LNHDA and CDR2 SQIVND (reference sequence). Trimming left V 4 bases short and J 0 bases short, with 7 bases between. The CDR3 loop spans 14 amino acids. The CDR3 here is CASSTGASGNTIYF. DNA for the CDR3: TGTGCCAGTAGTACAGGCGCCTCTGGAAACACCATATATTTT.

The V call is TRBV27, the J call TRBJ1-2; unclear D gene. Germline lookup yields CDR1 MNHEY and CDR2 SMNVEV (reference sequence). V lost 1 base to trimming and J lost 0 bases, with 6 bases between them. The CDR3 is made up of 14 amino acids. The CDR3 is CASSLYGTNYGYTF. DNA of the CDR3: TGTGCCAGCAGTTTATATGGGACTAACTATGGCTACACCTTC.

The V and J genes are TRBV2 and TRBJ1-3; TRBD1 agrees at 8 bases. With 5 bases clipped from V and 2 bases from J, the junction kept 5 bases outside the gene matches. The germline CDR1 and CDR2 sequences are SNHLY and FYNNEI. The CDR3 consists of 15 residues. The CDR3 DNA reads TGTGCCAGCAGTTCGAGGACAGGGACTGGAAACACCATATATTTT. It specifies CASSSRTGTGNTIYF. Together with reference TRBV2 and TRBJ1-3, the CDR3 gives the full variable domain: EPEVTQTPSHQVTQMGQEVILRCVPISNHLYFYWYRQILGQKVEFLVSFYNNEISEKSEIFDDQFSVERPDGSNFTLKIRSTKLEDSAMYFCASSSRTGTGNTIYFGEGSWLTVV.

J is TRBJ2-2 and V is TRBV5-4, with TRBD2 matching over 9 bases. With 1 base clipped from V and 4 bases from J, the junction kept 5 bases outside the gene matches. Germline V CDR1 and CDR2: SGHNT, YYREEE (reference sequence). This CDR3 spans 16 amino acids. CDR3 in DNA: TGTGCCAGCAGCTTGAATCCGACTAGCGGCACCGGGGAGCTGTTTTTT. Protein sequence: CASSLNPTSGTGELFF.